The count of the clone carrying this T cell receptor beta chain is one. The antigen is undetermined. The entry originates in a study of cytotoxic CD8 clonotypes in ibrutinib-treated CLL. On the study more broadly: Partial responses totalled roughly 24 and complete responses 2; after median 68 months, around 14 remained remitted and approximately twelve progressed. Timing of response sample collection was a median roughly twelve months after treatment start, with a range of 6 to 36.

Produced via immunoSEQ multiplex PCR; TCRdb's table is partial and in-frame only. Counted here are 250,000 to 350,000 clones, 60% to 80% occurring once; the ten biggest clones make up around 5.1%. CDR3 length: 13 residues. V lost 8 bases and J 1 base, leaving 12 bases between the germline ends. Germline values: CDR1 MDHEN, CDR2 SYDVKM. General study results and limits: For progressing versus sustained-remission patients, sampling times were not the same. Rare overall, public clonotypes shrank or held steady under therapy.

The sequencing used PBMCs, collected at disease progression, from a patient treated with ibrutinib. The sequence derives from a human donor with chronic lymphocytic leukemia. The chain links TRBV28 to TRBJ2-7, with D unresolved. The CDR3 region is CASESQWSYEQYF. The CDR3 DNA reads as TGTGCCAGCGAATCACAGTGGTCCTACGAGCAGTACTTC.